The source of this T cell receptor (beta chain) is a study of cytomegalovirus exposure and HLA in healthy donors. Regarding this clone: Antigen: not known.

The CDR3 sequence is 13 residues long. The V and J ends lost 4 bases and 3 bases respectively, with 10 bases between them. Germline CDR1 SGDLS, CDR2 YYNGEE. Study observations and caveats: In vitro checks showed that a few CMV-associated chains really do target CMV antigens. Most observed TCR sequences were rare, whereas some public TCRs were detected in many donors.

Profiling relied on immunoSEQ multiplex PCR, and the TCRdb table lists in-frame clones only, not all of them. The profile shows about 130,000 clones, around 93% of them singletons. Sequenced input: PBMCs. The genes are TRBV9 and TRBJ1-2; TRBD1 might be the D (5 bases). The receptor was derived from a man aged 18 to 30 in good health and CMV-seropositive. As DNA, the CDR3 is TGTGCCAGCAGCACCCGGGACTACTATGGCTACACCTTC. As protein: CASSTRDYYGYTF.